This TCR beta chain is from a study of blood T cell repertoires in COVID-19. As for the study in general: Spain, Italy and the United States supplied samples that represented acute and convalescent COVID-19. Sources were T cells, B-cell-depleted T cells, or PBMCs; the material itself was cDNA or gDNA.

The CDR3 contains 15 residues. The junction had 5 bases not matched to a gene; V was cut back by 2 bases and J by 8 bases. Germline V gene data show CDR1 as MNHNS and CDR2 as SASEGT. Cohort placement rested on clinical history that participants reported themselves. Methods used by the authors: Estimation of nucleated cell counts was performed using reference gene primer amplification. Clones were read by immunoSEQ multiplex PCR, and TCRdb kept only the in-frame ones, dropping some. The DNA gave D and trimming, while V, J and clone size come from that table. This table holds some 240,000 clones, about 86% found once.

The sample taken for sequencing was PBMCs or T cells enriched from blood (not recorded which). The genes are TRBV6-1 and TRBJ2-2; the match to TRBD2 covers 10 bases. The clonotype originates from a woman aged 40 to 50 with acute COVID-19. DNA for the CDR3: TGTGCCAGCAGTGAACTAGCGGGAGTATCTGGGGAGCTGTTTTTT. It encodes CASSELAGVSGELFF.